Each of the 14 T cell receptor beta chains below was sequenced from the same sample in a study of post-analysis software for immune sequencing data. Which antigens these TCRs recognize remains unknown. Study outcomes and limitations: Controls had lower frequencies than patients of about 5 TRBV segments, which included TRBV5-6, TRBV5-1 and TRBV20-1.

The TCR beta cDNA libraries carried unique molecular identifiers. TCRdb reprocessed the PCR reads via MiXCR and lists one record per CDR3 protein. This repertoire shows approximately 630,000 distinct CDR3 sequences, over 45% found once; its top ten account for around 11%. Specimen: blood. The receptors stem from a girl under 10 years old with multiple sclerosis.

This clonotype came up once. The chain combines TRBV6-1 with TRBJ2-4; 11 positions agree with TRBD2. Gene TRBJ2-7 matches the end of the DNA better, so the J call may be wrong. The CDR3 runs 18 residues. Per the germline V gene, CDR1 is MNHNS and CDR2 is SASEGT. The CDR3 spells CASSVLAGGQGRSYEQYF. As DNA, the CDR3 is TGTGCCAGCAGTGTGCTAGCGGGAGGACAAGGGAGATCGTACGAGCAGTACTTC.

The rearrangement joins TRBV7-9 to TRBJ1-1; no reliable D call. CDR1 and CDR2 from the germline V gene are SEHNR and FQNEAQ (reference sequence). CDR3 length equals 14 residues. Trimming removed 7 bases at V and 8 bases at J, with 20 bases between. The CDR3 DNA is TGTGCCAGCACCGACTTGACCTCCTCGGGGGAAGCTTTCTTT. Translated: CASTDLTSSGEAFF.

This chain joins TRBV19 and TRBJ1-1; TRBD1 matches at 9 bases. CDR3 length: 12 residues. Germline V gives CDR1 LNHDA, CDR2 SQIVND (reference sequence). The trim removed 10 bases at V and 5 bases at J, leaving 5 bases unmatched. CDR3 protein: CATETGGTEAFF. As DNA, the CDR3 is TGTGCCACCGAGACAGGGGGAACTGAAGCTTTCTTT.

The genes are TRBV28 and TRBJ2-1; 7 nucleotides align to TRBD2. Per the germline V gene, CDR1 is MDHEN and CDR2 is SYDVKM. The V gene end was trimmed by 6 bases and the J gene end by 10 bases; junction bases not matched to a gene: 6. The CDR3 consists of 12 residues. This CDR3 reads CASRYLADEQFF. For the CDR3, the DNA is TGTGCCAGCAGGTACCTAGCGGACGAGCAGTTCTTC.

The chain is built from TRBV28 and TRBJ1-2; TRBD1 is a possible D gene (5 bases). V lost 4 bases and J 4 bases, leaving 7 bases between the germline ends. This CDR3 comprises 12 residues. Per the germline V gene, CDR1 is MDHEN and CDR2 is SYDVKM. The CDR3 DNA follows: TGTGCCAGCAGTTGGGGCGCCTATGGCTACACCTTC. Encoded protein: CASSWGAYGYTF.

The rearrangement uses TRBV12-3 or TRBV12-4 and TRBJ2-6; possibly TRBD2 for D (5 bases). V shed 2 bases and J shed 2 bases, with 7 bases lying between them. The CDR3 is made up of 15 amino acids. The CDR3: CASSLQEAGANVLTF. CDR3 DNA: TGTGCCAGCAGTTTACAGGAGGCTGGGGCCAACGTCCTGACTTTC.

DNA of the CDR3: TGTGCCAGCAGTACCTCCGGGCGGAACCACAATGAGCAGTTCTTC. This gives the protein CASSTSGRNHNEQFF. The chain is built from TRBV12-3 or TRBV12-4 and TRBJ2-1; D uncertain. The CDR3 has 15 amino acids. The V end lost 5 bases, the J end lost 5 bases, and 16 bases lay between the germline ends.

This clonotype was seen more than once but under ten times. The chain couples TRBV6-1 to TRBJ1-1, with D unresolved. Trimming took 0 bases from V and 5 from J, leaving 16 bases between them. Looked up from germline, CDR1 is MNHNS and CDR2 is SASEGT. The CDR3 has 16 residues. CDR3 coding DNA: TGTGCCAGCAGTGAAGCGGTCTGGCCGGTCGGGACTGAAGCTTTCTTT. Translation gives CASSEAVWPVGTEAFF.

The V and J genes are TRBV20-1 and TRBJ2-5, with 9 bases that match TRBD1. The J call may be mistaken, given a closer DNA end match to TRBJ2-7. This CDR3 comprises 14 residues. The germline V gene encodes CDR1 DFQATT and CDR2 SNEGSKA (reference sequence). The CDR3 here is CSAPAPGTGNEQYF. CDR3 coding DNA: TGCAGTGCCCCCGCCCCAGGGACAGGGAACGAGCAGTACTTC.

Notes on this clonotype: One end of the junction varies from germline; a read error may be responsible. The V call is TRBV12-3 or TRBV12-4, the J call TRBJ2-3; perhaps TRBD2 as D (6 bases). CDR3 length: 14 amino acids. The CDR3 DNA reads TGTGCCAGCACCGAAGGTACTAGCACAGATGCGCAGTATTTT. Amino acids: CASTEGTSTDAQYF.

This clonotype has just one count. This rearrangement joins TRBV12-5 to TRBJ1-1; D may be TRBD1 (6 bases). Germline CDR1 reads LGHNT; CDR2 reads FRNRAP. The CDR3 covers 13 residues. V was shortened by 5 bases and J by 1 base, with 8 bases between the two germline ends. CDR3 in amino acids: CASGKTGNTEAFF. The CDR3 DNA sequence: TGTGCTAGTGGTAAGACAGGGAACACTGAAGCTTTCTTT.

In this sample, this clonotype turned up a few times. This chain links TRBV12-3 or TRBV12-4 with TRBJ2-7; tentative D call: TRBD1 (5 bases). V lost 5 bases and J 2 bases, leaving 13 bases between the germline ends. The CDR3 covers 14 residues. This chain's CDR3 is CASSLQGGTYEQYF. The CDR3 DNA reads TGTGCCAGCAGTCTCCAGGGTGGAACCTACGAGCAGTACTTC.

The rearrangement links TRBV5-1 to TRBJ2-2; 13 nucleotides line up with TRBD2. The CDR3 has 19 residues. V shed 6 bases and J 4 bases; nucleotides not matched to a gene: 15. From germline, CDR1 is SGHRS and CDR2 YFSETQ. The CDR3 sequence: CASTPDGLAGAGGTGELFF. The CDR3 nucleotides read TGCGCCAGCACCCCTGACGGACTAGCGGGAGCTGGTGGCACCGGGGAGCTGTTTTTT.

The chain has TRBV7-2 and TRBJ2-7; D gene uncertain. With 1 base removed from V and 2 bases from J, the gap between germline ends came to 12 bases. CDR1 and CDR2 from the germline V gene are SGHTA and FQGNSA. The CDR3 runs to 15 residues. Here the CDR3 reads CASSLVPDRTYEQYF. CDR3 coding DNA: TGTGCCAGCAGCTTAGTCCCCGACCGAACCTACGAGCAGTACTTC.